Listed here is a single T cell receptor beta chain. Its matching antigen is unknown. This specimen comes from a study of CD8 T cells in ankylosing spondylitis. Notes on the study in general: The authors reported significant enrichment of disease-linked clones in matched ankylosing spondylitis synovial fluid.

MiXCR, run by TCRdb on the 5' RACE reads, gives a single entry per CDR3 protein. The repertoire consists of roughly 240,000 distinct CDR3 sequences, with roughly a third occurring once and the leading ten covering around 4.4%. The CDR3 is made up of 15 amino acids. The V end lost 7 bases, the J end lost 4 bases, and 17 bases lay between the germline ends. CDR1 and CDR2 from the germline V gene are SGHRS and YFSETQ. The chain employs TRBV5-1 and TRBJ2-2; unclear D gene. The source material was blood, either unsorted or a sorted T cell fraction (not recorded which). The clonotype comes from a male donor with ankylosing spondylitis or in good health (not recorded which). The CDR3 DNA is TGCGCCAGCTGGGAAGCCATCTGGGGCACCGGGGAGCTGTTTTTT. Residues: CASWEAIWGTGELFF.